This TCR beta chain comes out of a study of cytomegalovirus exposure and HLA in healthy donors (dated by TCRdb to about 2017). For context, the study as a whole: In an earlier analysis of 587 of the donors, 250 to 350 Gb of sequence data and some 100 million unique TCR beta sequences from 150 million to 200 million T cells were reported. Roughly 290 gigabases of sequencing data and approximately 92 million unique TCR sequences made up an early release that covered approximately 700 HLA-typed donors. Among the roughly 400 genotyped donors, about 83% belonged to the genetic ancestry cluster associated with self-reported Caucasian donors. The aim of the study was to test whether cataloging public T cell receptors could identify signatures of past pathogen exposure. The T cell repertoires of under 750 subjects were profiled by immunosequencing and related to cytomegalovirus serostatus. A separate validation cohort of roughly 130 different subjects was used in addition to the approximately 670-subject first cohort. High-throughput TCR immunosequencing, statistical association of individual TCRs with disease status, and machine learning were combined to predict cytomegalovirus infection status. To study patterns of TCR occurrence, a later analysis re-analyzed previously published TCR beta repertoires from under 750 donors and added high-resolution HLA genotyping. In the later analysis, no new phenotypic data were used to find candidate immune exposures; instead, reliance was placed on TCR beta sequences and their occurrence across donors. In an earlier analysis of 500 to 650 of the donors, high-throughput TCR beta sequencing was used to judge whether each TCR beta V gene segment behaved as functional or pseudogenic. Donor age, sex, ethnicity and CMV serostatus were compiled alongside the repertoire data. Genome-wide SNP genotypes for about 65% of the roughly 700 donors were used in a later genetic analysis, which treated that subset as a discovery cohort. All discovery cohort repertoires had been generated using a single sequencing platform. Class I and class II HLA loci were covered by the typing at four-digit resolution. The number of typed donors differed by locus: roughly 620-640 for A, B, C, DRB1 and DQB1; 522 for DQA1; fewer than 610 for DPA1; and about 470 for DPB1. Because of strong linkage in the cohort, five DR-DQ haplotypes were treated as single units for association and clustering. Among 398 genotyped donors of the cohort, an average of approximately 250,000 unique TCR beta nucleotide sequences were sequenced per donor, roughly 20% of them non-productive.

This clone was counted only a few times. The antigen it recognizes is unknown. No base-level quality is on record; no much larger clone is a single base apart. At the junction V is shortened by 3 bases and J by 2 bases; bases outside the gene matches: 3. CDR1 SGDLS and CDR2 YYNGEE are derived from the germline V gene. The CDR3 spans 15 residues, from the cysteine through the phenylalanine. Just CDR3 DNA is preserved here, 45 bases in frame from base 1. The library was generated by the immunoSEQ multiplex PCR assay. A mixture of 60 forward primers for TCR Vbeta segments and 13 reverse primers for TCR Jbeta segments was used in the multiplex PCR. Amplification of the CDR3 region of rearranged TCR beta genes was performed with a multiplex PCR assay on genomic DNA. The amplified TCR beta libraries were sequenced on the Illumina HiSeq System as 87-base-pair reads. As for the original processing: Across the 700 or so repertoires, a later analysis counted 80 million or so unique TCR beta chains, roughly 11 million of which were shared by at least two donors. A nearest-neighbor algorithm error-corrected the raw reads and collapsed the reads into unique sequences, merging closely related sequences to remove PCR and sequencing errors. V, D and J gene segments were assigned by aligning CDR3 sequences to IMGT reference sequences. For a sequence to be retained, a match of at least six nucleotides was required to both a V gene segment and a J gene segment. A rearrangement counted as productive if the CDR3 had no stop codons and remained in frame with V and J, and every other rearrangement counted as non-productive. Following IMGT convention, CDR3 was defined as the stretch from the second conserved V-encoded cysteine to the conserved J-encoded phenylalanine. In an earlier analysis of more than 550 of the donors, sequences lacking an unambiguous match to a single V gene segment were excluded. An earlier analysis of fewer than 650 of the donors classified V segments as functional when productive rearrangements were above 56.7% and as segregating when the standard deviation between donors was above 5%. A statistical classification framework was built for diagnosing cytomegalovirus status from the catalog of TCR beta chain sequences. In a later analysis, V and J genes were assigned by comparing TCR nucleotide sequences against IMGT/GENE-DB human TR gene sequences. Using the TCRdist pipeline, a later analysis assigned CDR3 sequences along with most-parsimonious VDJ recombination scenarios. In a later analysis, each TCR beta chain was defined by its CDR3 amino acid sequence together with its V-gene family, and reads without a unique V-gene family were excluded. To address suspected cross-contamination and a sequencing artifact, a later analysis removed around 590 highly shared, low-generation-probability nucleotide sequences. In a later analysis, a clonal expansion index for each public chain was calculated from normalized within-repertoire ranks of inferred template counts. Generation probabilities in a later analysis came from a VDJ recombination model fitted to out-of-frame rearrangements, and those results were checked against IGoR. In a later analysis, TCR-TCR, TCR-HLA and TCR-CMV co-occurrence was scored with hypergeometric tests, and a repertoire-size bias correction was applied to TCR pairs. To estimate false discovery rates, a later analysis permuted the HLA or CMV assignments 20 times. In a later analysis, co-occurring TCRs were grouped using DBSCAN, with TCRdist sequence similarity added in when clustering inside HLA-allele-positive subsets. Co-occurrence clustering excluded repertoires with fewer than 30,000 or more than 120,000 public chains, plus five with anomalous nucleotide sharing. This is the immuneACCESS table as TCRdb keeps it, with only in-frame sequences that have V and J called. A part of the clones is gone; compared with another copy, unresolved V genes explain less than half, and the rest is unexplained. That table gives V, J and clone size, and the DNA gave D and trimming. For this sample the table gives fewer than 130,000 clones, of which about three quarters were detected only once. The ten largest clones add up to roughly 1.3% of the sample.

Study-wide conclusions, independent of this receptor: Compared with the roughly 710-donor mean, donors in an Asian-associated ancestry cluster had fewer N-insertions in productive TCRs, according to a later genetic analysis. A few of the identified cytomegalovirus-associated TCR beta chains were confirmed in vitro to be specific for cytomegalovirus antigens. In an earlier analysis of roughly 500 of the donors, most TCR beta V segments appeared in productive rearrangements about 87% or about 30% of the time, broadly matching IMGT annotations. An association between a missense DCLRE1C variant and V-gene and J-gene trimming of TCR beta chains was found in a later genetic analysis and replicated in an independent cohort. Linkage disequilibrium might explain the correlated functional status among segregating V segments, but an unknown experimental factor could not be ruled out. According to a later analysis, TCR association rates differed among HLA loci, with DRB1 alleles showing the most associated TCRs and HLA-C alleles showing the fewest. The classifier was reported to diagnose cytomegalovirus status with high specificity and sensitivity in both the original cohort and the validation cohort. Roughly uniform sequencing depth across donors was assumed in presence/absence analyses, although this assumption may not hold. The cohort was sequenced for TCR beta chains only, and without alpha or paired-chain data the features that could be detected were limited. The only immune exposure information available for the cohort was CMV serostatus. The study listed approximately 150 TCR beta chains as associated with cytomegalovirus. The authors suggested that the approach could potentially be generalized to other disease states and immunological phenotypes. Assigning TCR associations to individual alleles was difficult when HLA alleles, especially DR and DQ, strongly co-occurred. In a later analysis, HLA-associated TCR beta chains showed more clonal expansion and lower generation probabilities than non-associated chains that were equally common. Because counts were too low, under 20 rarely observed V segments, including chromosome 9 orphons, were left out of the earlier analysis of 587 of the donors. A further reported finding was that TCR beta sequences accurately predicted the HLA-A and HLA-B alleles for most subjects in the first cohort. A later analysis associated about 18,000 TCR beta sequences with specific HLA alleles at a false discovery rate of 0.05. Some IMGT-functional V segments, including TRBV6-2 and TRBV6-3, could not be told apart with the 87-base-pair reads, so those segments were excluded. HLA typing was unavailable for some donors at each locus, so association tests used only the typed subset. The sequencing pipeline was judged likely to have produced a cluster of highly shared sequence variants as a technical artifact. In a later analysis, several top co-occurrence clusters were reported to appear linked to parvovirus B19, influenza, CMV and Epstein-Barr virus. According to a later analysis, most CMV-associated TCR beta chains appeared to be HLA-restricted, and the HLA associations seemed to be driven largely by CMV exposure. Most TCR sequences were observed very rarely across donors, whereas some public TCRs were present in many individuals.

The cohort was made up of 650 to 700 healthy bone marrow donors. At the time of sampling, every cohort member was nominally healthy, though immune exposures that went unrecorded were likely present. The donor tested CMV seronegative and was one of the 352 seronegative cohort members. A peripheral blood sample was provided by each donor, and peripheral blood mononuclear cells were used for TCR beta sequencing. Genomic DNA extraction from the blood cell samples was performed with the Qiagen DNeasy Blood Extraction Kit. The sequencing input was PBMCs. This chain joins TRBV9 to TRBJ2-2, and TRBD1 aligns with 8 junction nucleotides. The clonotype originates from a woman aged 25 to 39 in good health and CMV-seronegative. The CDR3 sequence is CASSDQGANTGELFF. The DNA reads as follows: TGTGCCAGCAGCGATCAGGGGGCCAACACCGGGGAGCTGTTTTTT.